This entry is about one T cell receptor beta chain. Using immunoSEQ multiplex PCR, the repertoire was profiled, and TCRdb retains in-frame clones only, with some absent. The sample carries about 58,000 clones, 80% to 90% recorded once. These data are taken from a study of OX40 agonist ivuxolimab in advanced cancers. Study at large: Subjects had a mean age of about 65 years, with a range of roughly 20 to 80; less than 90% were male.

The CDR3 has 17 amino acids. With V trimmed by 2 bases and J by 1 base, 6 bases remained unmatched. Germline values: CDR1 SGHNT, CDR2 YYREEE (reference sequence). The sequences come from CD4+ or CD8+ T cells sorted from blood, collected in a trial of the OX40 agonist ivuxolimab. The sequence came from an adult with an advanced solid tumor such as melanoma, head and neck, liver or kidney cancer. J is TRBJ2-1 and V is TRBV5-4, with TRBD2 matching over 10 bases. Written as DNA, the CDR3 is TGTGCCAGCAGCTTCTCTAGCGGGGGAATTTCCTACAATGAGCAGTTCTTC. Encoded protein: CASSFSSGGISYNEQFF.